Shown below are 6 T cell receptor beta chains from a single sample sequenced in a study of cytomegalovirus exposure and HLA in healthy donors. Primers included in the PCR were 60 Vbeta and 13 Jbeta primers. Clones were sequenced by immunoSEQ multiplex PCR, and TCRdb holds only the in-frame ones, with some missing. The repertoire holds approximately 100,000 clones, with about a tenth as singletons. Sequenced sample: PBMCs. The receptors shown here come from a man aged 50 to 59 in good health and CMV-seropositive.

This clone appeared many times. Sequence at one end of the junction differs from germline and may be a read error. V is TRBV7-7 and J is TRBJ2-5; D may be TRBD2 (5 bases). The CDR3 covers 15 residues. Germline V gene data show CDR1 as SSHAT and CDR2 as FNYEAQ (reference sequence). The CDR3 reads CASSLLVSRGETQYF. CDR3 coding DNA: TGTGCTAGCAGCTTACTCGTCTCTCGGGGAGAGACCCAGTACTTC.

This clone was detected a few times. The chain couples TRBV28 to TRBJ2-7; 8 positions agree with TRBD2. The V segment lost 2 bases and the J segment 0 bases; nucleotides outside the gene matches: 6. Germline V gene data show CDR1 as MDHEN and CDR2 as SYDVKM. The CDR3 runs to 16 residues. CDR3 bases: TGTGCCAGCAGTTTAGGTTCGGGGGGGAGCTCCTACGAGCAGTACTTC. Translating it yields CASSLGSGGSSYEQYF.

The chain combines TRBV19 with TRBJ2-7, with a weak D call TRBD2 (5 bases). Between the trimmed V and J ends, which lost 6 bases and 0 bases, there was a span of 12 bases. The CDR3 length is 14 residues. Germline loops: CDR1 LNHDA, CDR2 SQIVND (reference sequence). The CDR3 is CASSRQRSSYEQYF. The CDR3 nucleotides are TGTGCCAGTAGCCGCCAGCGGAGCTCCTACGAGCAGTACTTC.

About this clone: One junction end does not reproduce the germline sequence, and a read error may be involved. V is TRBV5-6 and J is TRBJ1-5, with D perhaps matching TRBD1 (6 bases). Germline loops: CDR1 SGHDT, CDR2 YYEEEE. This CDR3 comprises 19 residues. The CDR3: CASSFTGRGEKYSNQHQHF. Here the CDR3 DNA reads TGTGCCAGCAGCTTTACAGGGAGGGGAGAAAAGTATAGCAATCAGCACCAGCATTTT. Variable domain in full (rest from reference TRBV5-6 and TRBJ1-5): DAGVTQSPTHLIKTRGQQVTLRCSPKSGHDTVSWYQQALGQGPQFIFQYYEEEERQRGNFPDRFSGHQFPNYSSELNVNALLLGDSALYLCASSFTGRGEKYSNQHQHFGDGTRLSIL.

This clone appeared many times. The chain is built from TRBV6-6 and TRBJ1-1; TRBD1 matches 9 bases. The ends lost 6 bases at V and 11 bases at J; junction bases unmatched: 7. This CDR3 has 12 residues. Germline CDR1 is MNHNY and CDR2 is SVGAGI (reference sequence). The CDR3 is CASRPGQGPAFF. The CDR3 bases are TGTGCCAGCAGGCCGGGACAGGGACCGGCTTTCTTT.

V usage is TRBV7-2 and J usage is TRBJ2-7, with TRBD1 matching over 9 bases. Per the germline V gene, CDR1 is SGHTA and CDR2 is FQGNSA. This CDR3 has 15 amino acids. V shed 5 bases, J shed 4 bases, and the junction held 9 bases outside the gene matches. CDR3 residues: CASSRDRDRDYEQYF. As DNA, the CDR3 is TGTGCCAGCAGCCGGGACCGGGACAGGGATTACGAGCAGTACTTC.